This is a list of T cell receptor beta chains from one sample in a study of cytomegalovirus exposure and HLA in healthy donors. Profiling relied on immunoSEQ multiplex PCR, and the TCRdb table lists in-frame clones only, not all of them. The sample records roughly 130,000 clones, approximately 83% being singletons. Sequencing used PBMCs. The origin of the receptors is a girl under 10 years old in good health and CMV-seronegative. Each CDR3 is given with its conserved first and last residue. A D gene is named only where the DNA matches it firmly. The size field is filled for only some rows; it gives once, few, many or a size class.

>TRBD2|TRBJ2-3|.|TRBV6-1
TGTGCCAGCAGTGAGTGGGTAGCGGGAAACACAGATACGCAGTATTTT
CASSEWVAGNTDTQYF
>TRBD1|TRBJ1-1|.|TRBV28
TGTGCCAGCAGAGAGACAGGGATGAACACTGAAGCTTTCTTT
CASRETGMNTEAFF
>.|TRBJ2-1|.|TRBV7-3
TGTGCCAGCAGCTTAGGTCTGGACAGCAATGAGCAGTTCTTC
CASSLGLDSNEQFF
>.|TRBJ2-7|once|TRBV4-1
TGCGCCAGCAGCCAAGCTCCCATGAGGTACGAGCAGTACTTC
CASSQAPMRYEQYF
>TRBD1|TRBJ1-1|.|TRBV7-9
TGTGCCAGCAGCCCACTAGTACACAGGGGGTACACTGAAGCTTTCTTT
CASSPLVHRGYTEAFF
>.|TRBJ1-6|.|TRBV30
TGTGCCTGGAGTGTCTATCCGGGGTCCTATAATTCACCCCTCCACTTT
CAWSVYPGSYNSPLHF
>TRBD1|TRBJ2-1|few|TRBV6-5
TGTGCCAGCAGTCGGGACAGGGCAAGCGATGAGCAGTTCTTC
CASSRDRASDEQFF
>TRBD2|TRBJ2-3|.|TRBV7-8
TGTGCCAGCAGCCCCTCCGGGACTAGCGGGGGGGCTTTAGGGGATACGCAGTATTTT
CASSPSGTSGGALGDTQYF
>TRBD2|TRBJ2-1|.|TRBV25-1
TGTGCCAGCAGTGGGGAAGGACTAGCTGATGAGCAGTTCTTC
CASSGEGLADEQFF
>.|TRBJ1-1|.|TRBV28
TGTGCCAGCGTCCGAGGGGGGGCCTTGAACACTGAAGCTTTCTTT
CASVRGGALNTEAFF
>.|TRBJ2-5|.|TRBV4-1
TGCGCCAGCAGCCACTCGAGAGGACAAAAAGAGACCCAGTACTTC
CASSHSRGQKETQYF
>.|TRBJ1-6|.|TRBV7-9
TGTGCCAGCAGCCCCCCGTATAATTCACCCCTCCACTTT
CASSPPYNSPLHF
>TRBD1|TRBJ1-2|.|TRBV27
TGTGCCAGCAGTTTTAAAGGGACAGTCTATGGCTACACCTTC
CASSFKGTVYGYTF
>.|TRBJ2-7|.|TRBV11-2
TGTGCCAGCAGCTTAGGCGGAACCTACGAGCAGTACTTC
CASSLGGTYEQYF
>TRBD2|TRBJ2-7|.|TRBV6-5
TGTGCCAGCAGTTACTTGCGGGAGGGCCGGTACGAGCAGTACTTC
CASSYLREGRYEQYF
>TRBD2|TRBJ2-3|.|TRBV4-1
TGCGCCAGCAGCCCCCGGACTAGCGGGGGCACAGATACGCAGTATTTT
CASSPRTSGGTDTQYF
>.|TRBJ2-7|.|TRBV30
TGTGCCTGGAGTGCGGATCTTGACTACGAGCAGTACTTC
CAWSADLDYEQYF
>TRBD1|TRBJ2-7|.|TRBV28
TGTGCCAGCAGTTTCCCGGGACAGGGTCGCTACGAGCAGTACTTC
CASSFPGQGRYEQYF
>TRBD1|TRBJ1-5|.|TRBV11-2
TGTGCCAGCAGCTTAACTACAGGGGGGTCACAGCCCCAGCATTTT
CASSLTTGGSQPQHF
>.|TRBJ2-3|.|TRBV12-5
TGTGCTAGTGGAGAGACTGGGGTGGGAGGCACAGATACGCAGTATTTT
CASGETGVGGTDTQYF
>.|TRBJ1-3|.|TRBV5-8
TGTGCCAGCAGCTTGGCGGGGGTGTGGGGAAACACCATATATTTT
CASSLAGVWGNTIYF
>TRBD1|TRBJ1-4|.|TRBV6-9
TGTGCCAGCACCTGGACAGGATCAAGTGAAAAACTGTTTTTT
CASTWTGSSEKLFF
>TRBD2|TRBJ2-1|few|TRBV5-1
TGCGCCAGCAGCTTGGGTCCTAGCGGGGAACACAATGAGCAGTTCTTC
CASSLGPSGEHNEQFF
>TRBD1|TRBJ1-1|few|TRBV7-2
TGTGCGCTAAGGGCCAGGGGGGAAGCTTTCTTT
CALRARGEAFF